This T cell receptor beta chain comes out of a study of cytomegalovirus exposure and HLA in healthy donors. About the study: The use of the same platform for the 90 to 150 validation repertoires and the roughly 700 first-cohort repertoires was reported by a later analysis.

Produced via immunoSEQ multiplex PCR; TCRdb's table is partial and in-frame only. The table lists approximately 81,000 clones, about 92% of them singletons. Study results and caveats: With high specificity and sensitivity, the classifier reportedly diagnosed cytomegalovirus status. Subsequent analysis found a tendency for first-cohort TCR clusters to co-occur within the 120 validation repertoires.

Germline V CDR1 and CDR2: SEHNR, FQNEAQ (reference sequence). V lost 5 bases and J lost 4; bases outside the gene matches: 10. The CDR3 is made up of 15 amino acids. Notes on this clone: The target antigen is unknown.

Separation from the roughly 690-subject first cohort characterized the roughly 120-subject validation cohort, to which the donors belonged. The material sequenced was PBMCs. This chain links TRBV7-9 with TRBJ2-5; the match to TRBD1 covers 7 bases. This receptor was obtained from a man between 18 and 29 years old in good health and CMV-seronegative. The CDR3 DNA reads as TGTGCCAGCAGCATCAAGGGACAGAGAGGAGAGACCCAGTACTTC. This encodes CASSIKGQRGETQYF.